Below, 21 T cell receptor beta chains from the same sample are listed, as sequenced in a study of shared clonotypes between healthy human individuals. Sequenced by immunoSEQ multiplex PCR; TCRdb stores in-frame clones only, minus some. The data contain millions of clones, more than 80% of them seen just once; the ten biggest clones take up 0.39%. The sample taken for sequencing was naive CD4+ T cells from PBMCs. Sample subset: CD45RA+ positively selected. The receptors stem from a man aged 18 to 29 in good health. Some clones in this sample may be carry-over from other donors' samples.

This chain connects TRBV5-1 to TRBJ2-1; D is unresolved. Trimming shortened V by 1 base and J by 2 bases, and 13 bases separated the two germline ends. Looked up from germline, CDR1 is SGHRS and CDR2 is YFSETQ. CDR3 size: 16 residues. The CDR3 here is CASSLFSPGPYNEQFF. For the CDR3, the DNA is TGCGCCAGCAGCTTGTTTAGCCCTGGACCCTACAATGAGCAGTTCTTC.

The gene calls are TRBV7-9 and TRBJ2-3; possibly TRBD2 for D (6 bases). Trimming left V 1 base short and J 4 bases short, with 12 bases between. CDR3 size: 15 residues. In germline, CDR1 is SEHNR, CDR2 FQNEAQ (reference sequence). Written as DNA, the CDR3 is TGTGCCAGCAGCTTAGTTGGGGGGAGCTCAGATACGCAGTATTTT. This codes for CASSLVGGSSDTQYF.

The CDR3 spells CASSTLQGEEGEQYF. The CDR3 DNA is TGTGCCAGCAGCACCTTACAGGGGGAGGAGGGCGAGCAGTACTTC. The chain links TRBV9 to TRBJ2-7; TRBD1 agrees at 8 bases. There are 15 residues in the CDR3. V lost 4 bases and J lost 6; bases outside the gene matches: 12. In germline, CDR1 is SGDLS, CDR2 YYNGEE.

The chain employs TRBV28 and TRBJ2-7; 10 nucleotides agree with TRBD2. The CDR3 is 16 amino acids. CDR1 and CDR2 from the germline V gene are MDHEN and SYDVKM. Trimming cost V 2 bases and J 6 bases; bases outside gene matches: 10. DNA for the CDR3: TGTGCCAGCAGTTTACTCCCCCTAGCGGGAGAGTTCGAGCAGTACTTC. It codes for CASSLLPLAGEFEQYF.

V is TRBV5-6 and J is TRBJ2-6; possible D gene TRBD1, 5 bases. V lost 3 bases and J 3 bases, leaving 10 bases between the germline ends. Germline V gene lookup returns CDR1 SGHDT and CDR2 YYEEEE. CDR3 length: 15 amino acids. The CDR3 nucleotides read TGTGCCAGCAGCTCGAGGACAAGTGGGGCCAACGTCCTGACTTTC. Amino acids: CASSSRTSGANVLTF. Full variable domain (rest looked up from reference TRBV5-6 and TRBJ2-6): DAGVTQSPTHLIKTRGQQVTLRCSPKSGHDTVSWYQQALGQGPQFIFQYYEEEERQRGNFPDRFSGHQFPNYSSELNVNALLLGDSALYLCASSSRTSGANVLTFGAGSRLTVL.

The chain is built from TRBV7-8 and TRBJ1-4, with D unclear. The ends were cut back, 3 bases at V and 5 bases at J, with 19 bases in the middle. The CDR3 loop spans 17 amino acids. Per germline, CDR1 SGHVS and CDR2 FQNEAQ. CDR3 sequence reads: CASSLLQAPPLNEKLFF. The CDR3 bases are TGTGCCAGCAGCTTGCTGCAGGCCCCACCTTTAAATGAAAAACTGTTTTTT.

About this clone: The same CDR3 can be traced to other DNA sequences in this sample. The chain has TRBV9 and TRBJ2-5, with TRBD1 matching over 7 bases. The germline CDR1 and CDR2 sequences are SGDLS and YYNGEE. The CDR3 is 15 residues long. Trimming at V came to 0 bases and at J to 5 bases, leaving 7 bases not matched to a gene. The CDR3 protein is CASSVARQGRETQYF. CDR3 bases: TGTGCCAGCAGCGTAGCTAGACAGGGCAGGGAGACCCAGTACTTC.

This rearrangement joins TRBV15 to TRBJ2-1; D gene ambiguous. The germline V gene has CDR1 LNHNV and CDR2 YYDKDF (reference sequence). Trimming pared 2 bases from V and 0 bases from J, leaving 8 bases between. The CDR3 sequence is 15 residues long. For the CDR3, the DNA is TGTGCCACCAGCAGATCCGATGACTCCTACAATGAGCAGTTCTTC. Its translation: CATSRSDDSYNEQFF.

This sequence joins TRBV2 and TRBJ2-1, with 7 bases that match TRBD1. The CDR3 is 15 residues long. Germline V lookup: CDR1 SNHLY, CDR2 FYNNEI. Trimming removed 6 bases from V and 4 bases from J; junction bases left unmatched: 9. The CDR3 sequence: CASRRRDSLYNEQFF. The CDR3 region has the DNA TGTGCCAGCAGGCGCCGGGACAGCTTATACAATGAGCAGTTCTTC.

V gene TRBV4-2 combines with J gene TRBJ1-5, with TRBD1 matching 7 bases. Per germline, CDR1 LGHNA and CDR2 YNFKEQ. Unmatched junction bases numbered 10, after V lost 1 base and J lost 1 base. The CDR3 extends over 18 amino acids. The CDR3 bases are TGTGCCAGCAGCCAAGGGGTTTCTGGGGGACAGAGCAATCAGCCCCAGCATTTT. Translating gives CASSQGVSGGQSNQPQHF.

V usage is TRBV5-6 and J usage is TRBJ2-5; no definite D call. With 1 base removed from V and 5 bases from J, the gap between germline ends came to 6 bases. The CDR3 runs to 12 residues. CDR1 is SGHDT and CDR2 is YYEEEE in the germline V gene. The CDR3 bases are TGTGCCAGCAGCTTGATTCCGGAGACCCAGTACTTC. It translates to CASSLIPETQYF.

This clone was seen a single time. Within the sample, other DNA sequences also encode this same CDR3. The rearrangement uses TRBV30 and TRBJ2-3, with TRBD2 identical over 7 bases. This CDR3 is built from 13 residues. CDR1 and CDR2 from the germline V gene are GTSNPN and SVGIG (reference sequence). V was clipped by 4 bases and J by 0 bases; unmatched bases: 1. DNA of the CDR3: TGTGCCTGGACTAGCGGTAGCACAGATACGCAGTATTTT. This translates into CAWTSGSTDTQYF.

The V and J genes are TRBV28 and TRBJ1-5; the match to TRBD1 covers 8 bases. Trimming took 7 bases from V and 7 from J; bases not matched to a gene: 6. Germline V gives CDR1 MDHEN, CDR2 SYDVKM. The CDR3 spans 13 residues. The DNA for the CDR3 is TGTGCCAGCAAGCGGCAGGGGGCCCAGCCCCAGCATTTT. Encoded protein: CASKRQGAQPQHF.

V usage is TRBV6-1 and J usage is TRBJ2-7; no definite D call. Trimming pared 6 bases from V and 3 bases from J, leaving 6 bases between. This CDR3 region has 11 residues. In germline, CDR1 is MNHNS, CDR2 SASEGT. The CDR3 loop reads CASSSVYEQYF. In nucleotides, the CDR3 is TGTGCCAGCAGCAGTGTCTACGAGCAGTACTTC.

The chain has TRBV9 and TRBJ2-1, with TRBD2 as a possible D gene (6 bases). Germline-derived CDR1 and CDR2 are SGDLS and YYNGEE. This CDR3 spans 16 amino acids. V was trimmed by 0 bases and J by 6 bases, leaving 16 bases between them. The chain's CDR3 is CASSVDWQGGSNEQFF. CDR3 in DNA: TGTGCCAGCAGCGTAGATTGGCAGGGAGGAAGCAATGAGCAGTTCTTC. The whole variable domain, remainder taken from reference TRBV9 and TRBJ2-1, is DSGVTQTPKHLITATGQRVTLRCSPRSGDLSVYWYQQSLDQGLQFLIQYYNGEERAKGNILERFSAQQFPDLHSELNLSSLELGDSALYFCASSVDWQGGSNEQFFGPGTRLTVL.

V gene TRBV5-1 combines with J gene TRBJ1-1, with D perhaps TRBD1 (5 bases). The CDR3 is made up of 15 amino acids. Per germline, CDR1 SGHRS and CDR2 YFSETQ. Trimming removed 1 base at V and 4 bases at J, with 14 bases between. The DNA of the CDR3 is TGCGCCAGCAGCTTGAACACCCCAGGGAGCACTGAAGCTTTCTTT. Encoded protein: CASSLNTPGSTEAFF.

The chain combines TRBV15 with TRBJ1-5; D perhaps matches TRBD1 (5 bases). Trimming removed 1 base from V and 5 bases from J, with 18 bases in between. CDR1 and CDR2 (germline): LNHNV, YYDKDF (reference sequence). This CDR3 is built from 17 residues. The CDR3 is CATSRAGGAGLDQPQHF. Written as DNA, the CDR3 is TGTGCCACCAGCAGAGCGGGAGGGGCAGGGTTGGATCAGCCCCAGCATTTT. Filled out from reference TRBV15 and TRBJ1-5, the complete variable domain reads DAMVIQNPRYQVTQFGKPVTLSCSQTLNHNVMYWYQQKSSQAPKLLFHYYDKDFNNEADTPDNFQSRRPNTSFCFLDIRSPGLGDTAMYLCATSRAGGAGLDQPQHFGDGTRLSIL.

The rearrangement joins TRBV4-3 to TRBJ2-7, with TRBD2 matching 10 bases. The germline V gene encodes CDR1 LGHNA and CDR2 YSLEER. J lost 1 base, V lost 3 bases, and 3 bases had no gene match. This CDR3 spans 15 amino acids. CDR3 amino acids: CASSQVAGGSYEQYF. CDR3 nucleotides: TGCGCCAGCAGCCAGGTAGCGGGAGGTTCCTACGAGCAGTACTTC.

The chain combines TRBV6-6 with TRBJ2-7; 13 nucleotides align to TRBD2. This CDR3 region has 15 residues. Trimming took 5 bases from V and 4 from J; bases not matched to a gene: 5. Looked up from germline, CDR1 is MNHNY and CDR2 is SVGAGI (reference sequence). The CDR3 bases are TGTGCCAGCAGTGCGAGGACTAGCGGGAGTTACGAGCAGTACTTC. Amino acid sequence: CASSARTSGSYEQYF.

The CDR3 loop is CASSELAPSTDTQYF. CDR3 coding DNA: TGCGCCAGCAGCGAGCTAGCACCGAGCACAGATACGCAGTATTTT. The rearrangement joins TRBV5-1 to TRBJ2-3, with D perhaps TRBD2 (5 bases). Trimming shortened V by 4 bases and J by 0 bases, and 12 bases separated the two germline ends. The CDR3 spans 15 residues. Looked up from germline, CDR1 is SGHRS and CDR2 is YFSETQ.

The V call is TRBV5-6, the J call TRBJ2-3; no reliable D call. Germline values: CDR1 SGHDT, CDR2 YYEEEE. There are 16 residues in the CDR3. Trimming stripped 3 bases from V and 0 bases from J, with 14 bases between. CDR3 nucleotide sequence: TGTGCCAGCAGCTCGGTCCGAACAGCTAGCACAGATACGCAGTATTTT. Protein product: CASSSVRTASTDTQYF. Looking up the rest from reference TRBV5-6 and TRBJ2-3 gives the full variable domain: DAGVTQSPTHLIKTRGQQVTLRCSPKSGHDTVSWYQQALGQGPQFIFQYYEEEERQRGNFPDRFSGHQFPNYSSELNVNALLLGDSALYLCASSSVRTASTDTQYFGPGTRLTVL.